This T cell receptor beta chain was captured in a study of shared clonotypes between healthy human individuals. In the study overall: With ages of 18 to 49, the donors were a couple of women and three men. Whole-study results and caveats: Larger richness was generally estimated for naive than memory subsets.

Per germline, CDR1 MNHEY and CDR2 SMNVEV (reference sequence). The CDR3 covers 14 residues. V lost 8 bases and J lost 0, with 13 bases in between. The authors divided CD4+ cells into CD45RA+ naive and CD45RA-negative memory subsets. As regards this clone: Its antigen is still unknown.

Assay: immunoSEQ multiplex PCR; the TCRdb copy retains only in-frame clones and omits some. Seen here are around 700,000 clones, 60% to 80% observed once, and the top ten hold 1.8%. Sequenced input: memory CD4+ T cells sorted from blood. Subset specified: CD45RA-negative fraction. The TCR sequence derives from a woman under 40 in good health. The chain joins TRBV27 to TRBJ1-1; maybe TRBD1 (6 bases). CDR3 region: CASAVWGLNTEAFF. In DNA form, the CDR3 reads TGTGCCAGCGCCGTTTGGGGGCTGAACACTGAAGCTTTCTTT.